The 21 T cell receptor beta chains in this list originate from one sample, sequenced in a study of T-cell reconstitution after alpha-beta-depleted transplantation in children. A TCRbeta library incorporating unique molecular identifiers was prepared. One entry per CDR3 protein, called by TCRdb with MiXCR from the PCR reads. There are 250,000 to 300,000 distinct CDR3 sequences in the sample; around 10% occur only once, and 7% to 9.5% lies in the top ten. This sample comprised PBMCs, obtained before TCRalphabeta/CD19-depleted stem cell transplant. The receptors stem from a boy under two years old with acute myeloid leukemia, due to receive a stem cell transplant.

This clonotype was counted at least ten times. This chain connects TRBV9 to TRBJ2-7; D might be TRBD2 (5 bases). The germline gives CDR1 SGDLS, CDR2 YYNGEE. The V end was cut by 0 bases, the J end by 4 bases, with 11 bases between. This CDR3 contains 14 residues. CDR3 nucleotides: TGTGCCAGCAGCGTAGCGGGGTACGGGTACGAGCAGTACTTC. It encodes CASSVAGYGYEQYF.

This clonotype was observed at least ten times. This rearrangement joins TRBV5-1 to TRBJ2-1; 7 bases are shared with TRBD2. Germline assignment: CDR1 SGHRS and CDR2 YFSETQ. The V segment lost 0 bases and the J segment 6 bases; nucleotides outside the gene matches: 3. This CDR3 region has 14 residues. The CDR3 region has the DNA TGCGCCAGCAGCTTGGGGGGCGGGAGCAATGAGCAGTTCTTC. Residues: CASSLGGGSNEQFF.

This clonotype was recorded a few times. V usage is TRBV20-1 and J usage is TRBJ2-1; maybe TRBD2 (6 bases). Per germline, CDR1 DFQATT and CDR2 SNEGSKA (reference sequence). V was cut by 5 bases and J by 4 bases, with 15 bases left in between. The CDR3 covers 14 residues. CDR3 coding DNA: TGCAGTGCTCGTCCGTGGGGGGAGTACAATGAGCAGTTCTTC. Encoded protein: CSARPWGEYNEQFF.

This clonotype has at least ten counts. The DNA of the CDR3 is TGTGCCAGCAGTGAAGCTTTAGCGGGCGAGGCCTTTTACGAGCAGTACTTC. Protein product: CASSEALAGEAFYEQYF. The V gene is TRBV6-1, the J gene TRBJ2-7, with 7 bases that match TRBD2. The germline CDR1 and CDR2 sequences are MNHNS and SASEGT. The CDR3 is 17 residues long. V shed 0 bases, J shed 4 bases, and the junction held 12 bases outside the gene matches.

At least ten counts were recorded for this clonotype. The genes are TRBV7-9 and TRBJ2-7, with D perhaps given as TRBD1 or TRBD2 (5 bases each). Trimming removed 6 bases at V and 5 bases at J, with 20 bases between. The CDR3 runs 15 residues. CDR1 is SEHNR, CDR2 FQNEAQ, per germline (reference sequence). The CDR3 sequence is CASSPIGTALNEQYF. CDR3 nucleotide sequence: TGTGCCAGCAGTCCAATTGGGACGGCTCTCAACGAGCAGTACTTC.

This clonotype showed up just a few times. The chain is built from TRBV12-3 or TRBV12-4 and TRBJ2-1; 9 bases agree with TRBD2. The CDR3 loop spans 14 amino acids. V lost 3 bases to trimming and J lost 5 bases; unmatched junction nucleotides: 2. CDR3 nucleotide sequence: TGTGCCAGCAGTTTCCTAGCGGGGCACAATGAGCAGTTCTTC. Its translation: CASSFLAGHNEQFF.

About this clonotype itself: This sequence may be a read error, since a much larger clone differs from it by one base. This chain joins TRBV10-3 and TRBJ2-1; 7 bases agree with TRBD2. Looked up from germline, CDR1 is ENHRY and CDR2 is SYGVKD. V shed 0 bases and J 3 bases; nucleotides not matched to a gene: 8. The CDR3 is made up of 17 amino acids. The CDR3: CAISESGWGTIYNEQFF. CDR3 sequence (DNA): TGTGCCATCAGTGAGTCGGGATGGGGGACTATCTACAATGAGCAGTTCTTC.

Ten or more counts support this clonotype. The chain is built from TRBV9 and TRBJ2-7; TRBD2 is a possible D gene (6 bases). The germline V and J ends were trimmed by 3 bases and 2 bases, with 9 bases remaining between them. CDR3 length: 13 residues. Germline assignment: CDR1 SGDLS and CDR2 YYNGEE. DNA for the CDR3: TGTGCCAGCAGCGGCGGAGGGGCCTACGAGCAGTACTTC. Protein sequence: CASSGGGAYEQYF.

This clonotype was seen many times. The V gene is TRBV5-1, the J gene TRBJ2-2; the match to TRBD2 covers 7 bases. The V and J ends lost 2 bases and 3 bases, in that order; junction bases with no gene match: 4. The CDR3 runs 15 residues. Germline CDR1 SGHRS, CDR2 YFSETQ. The CDR3 coding sequence is TGCGCCAGCAGCTTAGCGGGAAGGGACACCGGGGAGCTGTTTTTT. Its translation: CASSLAGRDTGELFF.

This clonotype has at least ten counts. This sequence joins TRBV2 and TRBJ2-3; 12 nucleotides align to TRBD1. Germline V CDR1 and CDR2: SNHLY, FYNNEI. This CDR3 is built from 14 residues. Trimming cost V 10 bases and J 4 bases; bases outside gene matches: 6. The CDR3, as DNA: TGTGCCATCCCCGGGACAGGGGGCGCAGATACGCAGTATTTT. It translates to CAIPGTGGADTQYF.

This clonotype was picked up many times. The V and J genes are TRBV10-3 and TRBJ2-2, with a tentative D call TRBD2 (6 bases). Per germline, CDR1 ENHRY and CDR2 SYGVKD. The CDR3 contains 15 residues. V was pared by 4 bases and J by 2 bases, with 11 bases between. In DNA, the CDR3 is TGTGCCATCAGTGGCCCGGGACTTAACACCGGGGAGCTGTTTTTT. Protein sequence: CAISGPGLNTGELFF.

This clonotype was recorded many times. V gene TRBV7-2 combines with J gene TRBJ2-7; the match to TRBD1 covers 10 bases. The CDR3 covers 18 residues. V was clipped by 5 bases and J by 5 bases; unmatched bases: 18. CDR1 SGHTA and CDR2 FQGNSA come from the germline V gene. In DNA, the CDR3 is TGTGCCAGCAGCCTTAGCGGGATATGGGACAGGGGAATTCACGAGCAGTACTTC. It is translated as CASSLSGIWDRGIHEQYF.

The sample holds one count of this clonotype. Since a much larger clone is just one base distant, this may be a read error. J is TRBJ2-7 and V is TRBV7-6; 7 bases agree with TRBD2. CDR1 is SGHVS and CDR2 is FNYEAQ in the germline V gene. This CDR3 region has 16 residues. The CDR3 nucleotides are TGTGCCAGCAGCTTAAGCAGCGGGACGGCAACCTACCAGCAGTACTTC. Its translation: CASSLSSGTATYQQYF.

This clonotype was seen many times. V usage is TRBV12-3 or TRBV12-4 and J usage is TRBJ2-1, with 10 bases aligning to TRBD2. This CDR3 has 15 residues. The trim removed 6 bases at V and 2 bases at J, leaving 4 bases unmatched. CDR3 residues: CASSPSGRAYNEQFF. In nucleotides, the CDR3 is TGTGCCAGCAGCCCGAGCGGGAGGGCCTACAATGAGCAGTTCTTC.

A remark on this clonotype: This CDR3 fails to terminate in the conserved phenylalanine or tryptophan, so it likely reflects a read error. This chain uses TRBV7-9 with TRBJ2-7; D might be TRBD1 (6 bases). Germline V gives CDR1 SEHNR, CDR2 FQNEAQ (reference sequence). V dropped 2 bases and J dropped 2 bases, with 7 bases sitting between them. CDR3 length: 13 amino acids. This chain's CDR3 is CASSLTGPYEQYS. The DNA of the CDR3 is TGTGCCAGCAGCTTAACAGGGCCCTACGAGCAGTACTCC.

This clonotype was seen at least ten times. V and J are TRBV7-2 and TRBJ2-1; the D gene is possibly TRBD1 (5 bases). The germline V gene has CDR1 SGHTA and CDR2 FQGNSA. CDR3 size: 15 residues. Trimming took 1 base from V and 4 from J, leaving 11 bases between them. CDR3 nucleotides: TGTGCCAGCAGCTTAGGAACTAAGGGGTACAATGAGCAGTTCTTC. Translation: CASSLGTKGYNEQFF.

Ten or more counts support this clonotype. This chain links TRBV28 with TRBJ1-2; the D is unclear. V lost 6 bases, J lost 5 bases, and 13 bases lay in between. Germline CDR1 is MDHEN and CDR2 is SYDVKM. There are 13 residues in the CDR3. CDR3 sequence reads: CASSPPGGYGYTF. The CDR3 DNA reads as TGTGCCAGCAGCCCCCCAGGAGGGTATGGCTACACCTTC.

This clonotype came up a few times. The chain has TRBV5-5 and TRBJ2-7; D call uncertain. The germline V gene encodes CDR1 SGHKS and CDR2 YYEKEE (reference sequence). The CDR3 has 17 residues. Deletions cut 3 bases from V and 0 bases from J, with 19 bases between. The CDR3 DNA reads TGTGCCAGCAGCTCGGGCCCCCGTGGCCTTAGCTCCTACGAGCAGTACTTC. Residues: CASSSGPRGLSSYEQYF. Supplemented by reference TRBV5-5 and TRBJ2-7, the full variable domain reads DAGVTQSPTHLIKTRGQQVTLRCSPISGHKSVSWYQQVLGQGPQFIFQYYEKEERGRGNFPDRFSARQFPNYSSELNVNALLLGDSALYLCASSSGPRGLSSYEQYFGPGTRLTVT.

V usage is TRBV20-1 and J usage is TRBJ1-1; D is unclear. Germline V gene lookup returns CDR1 DFQATT and CDR2 SNEGSKA (reference sequence). The CDR3 is 12 residues long. Trimming cost V 3 bases and J 1 base, with 6 bases left between them. The CDR3 region is CSASGRNTEAFF. The CDR3 DNA reads TGCAGTGCTAGTGGCAGGAACACTGAAGCTTTCTTT.

The sample holds many counts of this clonotype. The chain has TRBV30 and TRBJ2-3; D unclear. There are 12 residues in the CDR3. Germline-derived CDR1 and CDR2 are GTSNPN and SVGIG (reference sequence). Trimming left V 0 bases short and J 5 bases short, with 6 bases between. The CDR3 DNA reads TGTGCCTGGAGTGTTTTTGTAGATACGCAGTATTTT. This gives the protein CAWSVFVDTQYF. The full variable domain, its missing parts supplied by reference TRBV30 and TRBJ2-3, is SQTIHQWPATLVQPVGSPLSLECTVEGTSNPNLYWYRQAAGRGLQLLFYSVGIGQISSEVPQNLSASRPQDRQFILSSKKLLLSDSGFYLCAWSVFVDTQYFGPGTRLTVL.

This clonotype was recorded at least ten times. This rearrangement joins TRBV5-1 to TRBJ1-4, with 8 bases aligning to TRBD1. The V gene's germline CDR1 is SGHRS and CDR2 YFSETQ. J lost 4 bases, V lost 3 bases, and 5 bases had no gene match. The CDR3 sequence is 15 residues long. The CDR3 DNA sequence: TGCGCCAGCAGCTCCCGGGACAGGATTAATGAAAAACTGTTTTTT. Protein: CASSSRDRINEKLFF.